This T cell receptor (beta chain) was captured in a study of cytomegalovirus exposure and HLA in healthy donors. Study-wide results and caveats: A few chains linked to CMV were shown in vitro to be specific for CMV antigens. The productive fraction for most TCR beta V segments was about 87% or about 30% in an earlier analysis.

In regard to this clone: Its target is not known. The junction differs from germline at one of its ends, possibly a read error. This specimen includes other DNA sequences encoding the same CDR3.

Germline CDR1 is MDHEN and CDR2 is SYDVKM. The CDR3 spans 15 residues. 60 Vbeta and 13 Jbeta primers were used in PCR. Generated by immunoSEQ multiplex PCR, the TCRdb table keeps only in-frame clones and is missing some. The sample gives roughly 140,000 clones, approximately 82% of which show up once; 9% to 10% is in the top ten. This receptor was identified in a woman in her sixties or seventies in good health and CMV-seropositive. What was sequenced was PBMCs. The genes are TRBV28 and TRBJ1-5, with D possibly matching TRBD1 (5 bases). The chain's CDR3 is CASSRVTGDHQPQHF. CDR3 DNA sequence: TGCGCCAGCAGTAGGGTAACAGGAGATCACCAGCCCCAGCATTTT.